This TCR beta chain comes out of a study of T cell responses to AZD1222 COVID-19 vaccine. Data came from immunoSEQ multiplex PCR; TCRdb stores just in-frame clones and leaves some out. This table lists over 140,000 clones. The receptor was derived from an adult in good health. Sequenced: peripheral blood.

The CDR3 spells CASSFATVGSYNEQFF. The CDR3 coding sequence is TGTGCCAGCAGCTTCGCAACTGTAGGCTCCTACAATGAGCAGTTCTTC. V is TRBV11-3 and J is TRBJ2-1; D not certain. V lost 3 bases to trimming and J lost 0 bases, with 12 bases between them. CDR1 SGHNT and CDR2 YENEEA come from the germline V gene. The CDR3 extends over 16 amino acids.